A selection of T cell receptor beta chains follows, all from one sample in a study of cytomegalovirus exposure and HLA in healthy donors. Here immunoSEQ multiplex PCR was the method, and the copy in TCRdb shows in-frame clones only, minus some. Among 95,000 to 150,000 clones listed, about 60% were seen once. The sample taken for sequencing was PBMCs. The receptors were gathered from a man aged 35-49 years in good health and CMV-seropositive. The CDR3 runs from the conserved cysteine through the conserved F or W. The D gene is left open where the match is weak. Size tells how often a clone was seen (once, few, many) or the class of an expanded clone, and some rows leave it out.

d_call	cdr3_length	clone_size	v_call	j_call	cdr3_nt	cdr3_aa
NA	14	few	TRBV30	TRBJ2-2	TGTGCCTGGAGTAACAGCGGAAACACCGGGGAGCTGTTTTTT	CAWSNSGNTGELFF
TRBD1	15	NA	TRBV14	TRBJ1-4	TGTGCCAGCAGCATTTCGGGCAGGGGGCGGGAAAAACTGTTTTTT	CASSISGRGREKLFF
NA	13	once	TRBV27	TRBJ2-5	TGTGCCAGCAGTTTAGAACAGGGCGGGACCCAGTACTTC	CASSLEQGGTQYF
NA	16	few	TRBV19	TRBJ1-2	TGTGCCAGTAGTTCTTCCGGGACAAATCAGGGCTATGGCTACACCTTC	CASSSSGTNQGYGYTF
NA	15	NA	TRBV7-9	TRBJ1-2	TGTGCCAGCAGCTTAGTTAGGGGTGGGAACTATGGCTACACCTTC	CASSLVRGGNYGYTF
NA	13	once	TRBV29-1	TRBJ2-2	TGCAGCGTTGAAATAGTGGACACCGGGGAGCTGTTTTTT	CSVEIVDTGELFF
TRBD1	16	NA	TRBV29-1	TRBJ1-1	TGCAGCGTTACCGGGACAGGGGGCCCCGTGAACACTGAAGCTTTCTTT	CSVTGTGGPVNTEAFF
TRBD1	13	NA	TRBV7-9	TRBJ2-1	TGTGCCAGCAGCTTCACAGGGGGCAATGAGCAGTTCTTC	CASSFTGGNEQFF
NA	13	NA	TRBV7-2	TRBJ2-3	TGTGCCAGCAGCTTAGATTACTGGGATACGCAGTATTTT	CASSLDYWDTQYF
TRBD1	13	few	TRBV6-1	TRBJ2-7	TGTGCCAGCAGGGGGGGACAGGGTTACGAGCAGTACTTC	CASRGGQGYEQYF
NA	15	once	TRBV29-1	TRBJ2-3	TGCAGCGTTGAAGATTTTTGGCAGATCACAGATACGCAGTATTTT	CSVEDFWQITDTQYF
TRBD1	14	NA	TRBV4-2	TRBJ1-1	TGTGCCAGCAGCCAGGACAGGGGGACCACTGAAGCTTTCTTT	CASSQDRGTTEAFF
TRBD2	16	few	TRBV9	TRBJ2-1	TGTGCCAGCAGCGAGACGGGACTAGCGCTGTACAATGAGCAGTTCTTC	CASSETGLALYNEQFF
TRBD1	17	few	TRBV5-4	TRBJ1-2	TGTGCCAGCAGTCGCGATTTACGGAGACAGGGGCAGTATGGCTACACCTTC	CASSRDLRRQGQYGYTF
TRBD1	15	NA	TRBV15	TRBJ2-7	TGTGCCACCAGCCAAGGCACAGGGGGCTCCTACGAGCAGTACTTC	CATSQGTGGSYEQYF
TRBD2	14	NA	TRBV5-1	TRBJ2-7	TGCGCCAGCAGCCCCGGGACTAGCGGGGAAGAGCAGTACTTC	CASSPGTSGEEQYF
NA	14	NA	TRBV5-1	TRBJ2-3	TGCGCCAGCAGCTTCGGCAGGGTGACAGATACGCAGTATTTT	CASSFGRVTDTQYF
TRBD1	15	few	TRBV9	TRBJ1-2	TGTGCCAGCAGCGGAACAGGGGTGCCTAACTATGGCTACACCTTC	CASSGTGVPNYGYTF
NA	14	few	TRBV23-1	TRBJ2-5	TGCGCCAGCAGTCAAACAGGGTACCAAGAGACCCAGTACTTC	CASSQTGYQETQYF
NA	13	NA	TRBV5-4	TRBJ2-5	TGTGCCAGCAGCAACGGACTTGCTACGGGGCAGTACTTC	CASSNGLATGQYF
TRBD1	15	NA	TRBV7-9	TRBJ2-5	TGTGCCAGCAGCATAGGGACAGGGGGGGCAGAGACCCAGTACTTC	CASSIGTGGAETQYF
TRBD2	15	NA	TRBV4-3	TRBJ2-5	TGCGCCAGCAGCCAAGGGGGCGGGAGCCGGGAGACCCAGTACTTC	CASSQGGGSRETQYF
NA	13	NA	TRBV7-3	TRBJ1-1	TGTACCAGCCTAAACCAAAGGAACACTGAAGCTTTCTTT	CTSLNQRNTEAFF
TRBD1	13	few	TRBV27	TRBJ1-1	TGTGCCAGCAGTTTAGAGGGGGCGTCTGAAGCTTTCTTT	CASSLEGASEAFF
NA	14	NA	TRBV21-1	TRBJ1-5	TGTGCCAGCAGCAAAGAGGGGGTTGATCAGCCCCAGCATTTT	CASSKEGVDQPQHF
TRBD2	16	NA	TRBV7-8	TRBJ2-7	TGTGCCAGCAGCTTAAGTCGGGCTAGCGGGAGCTACGAGCAGTACTTC	CASSLSRASGSYEQYF
TRBD2	17	NA	TRBV4-1	TRBJ2-3	TGCGCCAGCAGCCAAGAGGGTTTAAGGACTAGCGGGAGAGCGCAGTATTTT	CASSQEGLRTSGRAQYF
NA	16	NA	TRBV10-2	TRBJ1-6	TGCGCCAGCAGTTTGCGGCGGGGATCTGATAATTCACCCCTCCACTTT	CASSLRRGSDNSPLHF
TRBD1	15	NA	TRBV19	TRBJ2-1	TGTGCCAGTAGTTCACAGGGGCCGGGGTACAATGAGCAGTTCTTC	CASSSQGPGYNEQFF
TRBD1	14	once	TRBV28	TRBJ1-2	TGTGCCAGCACCCCCGGGGACAGGGACTATGGCTACACCTTC	CASTPGDRDYGYTF
NA	15	NA	TRBV7-9	TRBJ1-1	TGTGCCAGCAGCTTAGTACCGGGAAGGGACACTGAAGCTTTCTTT	CASSLVPGRDTEAFF
TRBD1	15	NA	TRBV11-2	TRBJ1-4	TGTGCCAGCAGCCGACAGGGGGCGTGGGATGAAAAACTGTTTTTT	CASSRQGAWDEKLFF
TRBD2	15	NA	TRBV5-4	TRBJ2-5	TGTGCCAGCAGCTTGACTAGCGGGGCTCCCGAGACCCAGTACTTC	CASSLTSGAPETQYF
NA	13	few	TRBV5-6	TRBJ1-4	TGTGCCAGCATGAACAGGAATAATGAAAAACTGTTTTTT	CASMNRNNEKLFF
TRBD1	15	NA	TRBV19	TRBJ1-1	TGTGCCAGTAGTACCCCACAGGGGGGACAGACTGAAGCTTTCTTT	CASSTPQGGQTEAFF
TRBD1	15	NA	TRBV18	TRBJ2-1	TGTGCCAGCTCACCAAGTGGGGACAGGGGGAATGAGCAGTTCTTC	CASSPSGDRGNEQFF
TRBD1	16	NA	TRBV5-4	TRBJ1-3	TGTGCCAGCAGTCCCTCCGGGACAGGGCCTGGAAACACCATATATTTT	CASSPSGTGPGNTIYF
TRBD1	14	many	TRBV6-6	TRBJ1-4	TGTGCCAGCAGCCTCGGACAGGGGCACGAAAAACTGTTTTTT	CASSLGQGHEKLFF
TRBD2	16	NA	TRBV25-1	TRBJ2-7	TGTGCCAGCAGTGTCACAAGGACTAGCGGGGTGAGAGAGCAGTACTTC	CASSVTRTSGVREQYF
NA	13	NA	TRBV6-5	TRBJ2-7	TGTGCCAGCAGTTCTGACGGAGATTACGAGCAGTACTTC	CASSSDGDYEQYF
TRBD1	14	NA	TRBV7-9	TRBJ2-1	TGTGCCAGCAGCCCCCGGACAGGCTACAATGAGCAGTTCTTC	CASSPRTGYNEQFF
TRBD2	14	NA	TRBV2	TRBJ2-3	TGTGCCAGCAAGACTAGCTTTGGGGCAGATACGCAGTATTTT	CASKTSFGADTQYF
TRBD2	15	NA	TRBV5-4	TRBJ2-1	TGTGCCAGCAGCCTTACTAGCGGCGTATACAATGAGCAGTTCTTC	CASSLTSGVYNEQFF
TRBD1	16	NA	TRBV7-2	TRBJ1-2	TGTGCCAGCAGCTACACCGGGACAGCCCTTAACTATGGCTACACCTTC	CASSYTGTALNYGYTF
TRBD1	15	NA	TRBV2	TRBJ1-6	TGTGCCAGCAGTGGGCAGGGGGCAGGAAATTCACCCCTCCACTTT	CASSGQGAGNSPLHF
TRBD1	14	NA	TRBV6-6	TRBJ2-7	TGTGCCAGCAGAGGGACAGGCTTCTCCTACGAGCAGTACTTC	CASRGTGFSYEQYF
TRBD2	16	NA	TRBV5-6	TRBJ2-7	TGTGCCAGCAGCTCCAAGGTCTTAGCGGGGTCCTACGAGCAGTACTTC	CASSSKVLAGSYEQYF
TRBD1	17	once	TRBV19	TRBJ1-5	TGTGCCAGTAGTGCCCAACCGGGACAGCCTTTCAATCAGCCCCAGCATTTT	CASSAQPGQPFNQPQHF
NA	13	NA	TRBV11-3	TRBJ2-5	TGTGCCAGCAGCCTCCGGGACCAAGAGACCCAGTACTTC	CASSLRDQETQYF
TRBD2	17	NA	TRBV2	TRBJ2-7	TGTGCCAGCAGTGAAGAGGCGGGCGGGGGAAGCTCCTACGAGCAGTACTTC	CASSEEAGGGSSYEQYF
NA	15	NA	TRBV27	TRBJ1-5	TGTGCCAGCAGACGGACAGCGCAGGGCAATCAGCCCCAGCATTTT	CASRRTAQGNQPQHF